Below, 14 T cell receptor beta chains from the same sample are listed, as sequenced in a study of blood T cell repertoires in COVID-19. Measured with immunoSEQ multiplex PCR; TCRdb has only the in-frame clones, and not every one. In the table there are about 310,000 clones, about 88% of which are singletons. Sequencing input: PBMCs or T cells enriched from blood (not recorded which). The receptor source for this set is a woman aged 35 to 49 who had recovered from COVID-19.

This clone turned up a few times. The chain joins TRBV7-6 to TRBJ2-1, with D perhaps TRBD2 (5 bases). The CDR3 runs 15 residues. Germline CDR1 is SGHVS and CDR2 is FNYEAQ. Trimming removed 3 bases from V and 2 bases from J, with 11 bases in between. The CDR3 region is CASSFSEGAYNEQFF. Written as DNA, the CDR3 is TGTGCCAGCAGCTTTAGCGAGGGTGCCTACAATGAGCAGTTCTTC.

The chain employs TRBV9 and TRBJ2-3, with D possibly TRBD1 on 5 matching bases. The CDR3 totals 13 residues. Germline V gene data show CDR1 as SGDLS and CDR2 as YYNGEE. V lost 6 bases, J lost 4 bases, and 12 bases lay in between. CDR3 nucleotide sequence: TGTGCCAGCACCAGGGAAGGGGCAGATACGCAGTATTTT. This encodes CASTREGADTQYF.

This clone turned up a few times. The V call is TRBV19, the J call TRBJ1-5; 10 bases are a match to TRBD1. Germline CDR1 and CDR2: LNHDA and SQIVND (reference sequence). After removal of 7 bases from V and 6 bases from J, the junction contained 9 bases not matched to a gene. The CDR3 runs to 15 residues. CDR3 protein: CASNYRDRGGQPQHF. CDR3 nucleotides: TGTGCCAGTAATTACCGGGACAGGGGTGGTCAGCCCCAGCATTTT.

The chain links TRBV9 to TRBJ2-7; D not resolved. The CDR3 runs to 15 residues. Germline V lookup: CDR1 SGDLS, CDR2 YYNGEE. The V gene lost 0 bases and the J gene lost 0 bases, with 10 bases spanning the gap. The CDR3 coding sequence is TGTGCCAGCAGCGTAGCTCCAGAAAGCTCCTACGAGCAGTACTTC. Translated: CASSVAPESSYEQYF. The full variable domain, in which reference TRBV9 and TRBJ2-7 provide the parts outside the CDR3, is DSGVTQTPKHLITATGQRVTLRCSPRSGDLSVYWYQQSLDQGLQFLIQYYNGEERAKGNILERFSAQQFPDLHSELNLSSLELGDSALYFCASSVAPESSYEQYFGPGTRLTVT.

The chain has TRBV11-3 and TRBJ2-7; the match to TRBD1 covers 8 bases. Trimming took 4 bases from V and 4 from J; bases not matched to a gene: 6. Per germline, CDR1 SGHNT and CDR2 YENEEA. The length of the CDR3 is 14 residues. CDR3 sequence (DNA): TGTGCCAGCAGCTCCGAGACAGGGGAGTACGAGCAGTACTTC. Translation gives CASSSETGEYEQYF.

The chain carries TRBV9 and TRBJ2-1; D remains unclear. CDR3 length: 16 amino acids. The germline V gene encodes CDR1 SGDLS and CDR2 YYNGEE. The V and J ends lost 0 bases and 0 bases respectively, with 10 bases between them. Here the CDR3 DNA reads TGTGCCAGCAGCGTAGGCTGGAGAAGCTCCTACAATGAGCAGTTCTTC. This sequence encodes CASSVGWRSSYNEQFF.

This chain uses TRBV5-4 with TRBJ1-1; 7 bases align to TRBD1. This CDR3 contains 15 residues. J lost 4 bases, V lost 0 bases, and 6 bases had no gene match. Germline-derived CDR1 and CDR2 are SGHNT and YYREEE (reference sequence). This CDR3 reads CASSLVAGGITEAFF. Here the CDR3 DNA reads TGTGCCAGCAGCTTGGTTGCAGGGGGGATCACTGAAGCTTTCTTT.

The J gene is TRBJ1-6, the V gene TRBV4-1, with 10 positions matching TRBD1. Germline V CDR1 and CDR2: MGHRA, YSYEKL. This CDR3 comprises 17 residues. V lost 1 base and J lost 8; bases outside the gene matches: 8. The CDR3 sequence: CASSQVGQGPFYSPLHF. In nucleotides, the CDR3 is TGCGCCAGCAGCCAAGTGGGACAGGGGCCCTTCTATTCACCCCTCCACTTT.

The CDR3 region has the DNA TGTGCCAGCATCCCCGCCGGGACTCCGACTAGCACAGATACGCAGTATTTT. Translating it yields CASIPAGTPTSTDTQYF. This chain connects TRBV27 to TRBJ2-3; tentative D call: TRBD2 (6 bases). In germline, CDR1 is MNHEY, CDR2 SMNVEV (reference sequence). This CDR3 contains 17 residues. V dropped 7 bases and J dropped 0 bases, with 20 bases sitting between them.

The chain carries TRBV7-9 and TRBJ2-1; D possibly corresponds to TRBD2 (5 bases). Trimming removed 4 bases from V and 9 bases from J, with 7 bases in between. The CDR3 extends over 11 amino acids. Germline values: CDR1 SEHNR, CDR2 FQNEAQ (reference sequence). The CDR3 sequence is CASSWGAEQFF. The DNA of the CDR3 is TGTGCCAGCAGCTGGGGAGCTGAGCAGTTCTTC.

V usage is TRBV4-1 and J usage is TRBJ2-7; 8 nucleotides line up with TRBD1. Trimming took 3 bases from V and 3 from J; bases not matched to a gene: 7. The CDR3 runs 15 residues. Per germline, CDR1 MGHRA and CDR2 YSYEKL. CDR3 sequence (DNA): TGCGCCAGCAGCCATACTGCCGGGACAGGCTACGAGCAGTACTTC. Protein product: CASSHTAGTGYEQYF.

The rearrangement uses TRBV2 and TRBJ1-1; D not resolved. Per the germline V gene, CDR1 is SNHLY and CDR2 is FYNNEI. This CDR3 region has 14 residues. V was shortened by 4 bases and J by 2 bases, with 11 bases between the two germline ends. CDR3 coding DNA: TGTGCCAGCAGTGTCGGTGGTGTTAACACTGAAGCTTTCTTT. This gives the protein CASSVGGVNTEAFF.

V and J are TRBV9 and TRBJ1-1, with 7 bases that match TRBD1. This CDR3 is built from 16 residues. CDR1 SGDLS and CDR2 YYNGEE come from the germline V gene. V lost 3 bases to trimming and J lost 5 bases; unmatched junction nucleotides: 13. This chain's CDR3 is CASSAGTVGYKTEAFF. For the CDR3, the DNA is TGTGCCAGCAGCGCGGGGACAGTTGGGTACAAGACTGAAGCTTTCTTT. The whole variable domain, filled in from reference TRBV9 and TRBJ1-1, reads DSGVTQTPKHLITATGQRVTLRCSPRSGDLSVYWYQQSLDQGLQFLIQYYNGEERAKGNILERFSAQQFPDLHSELNLSSLELGDSALYFCASSAGTVGYKTEAFFGQGTRLTVV.

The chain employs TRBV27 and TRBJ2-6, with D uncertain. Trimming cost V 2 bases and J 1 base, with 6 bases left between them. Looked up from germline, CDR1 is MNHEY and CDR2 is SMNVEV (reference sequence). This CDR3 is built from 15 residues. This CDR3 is CASSLSWSGANVLTF. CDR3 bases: TGTGCCAGCAGTTTAAGCTGGTCTGGGGCCAACGTCCTGACTTTC. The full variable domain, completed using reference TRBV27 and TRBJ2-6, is EAQVTQNPRYLITVTGKKLTVTCSQNMNHEYMSWYRQDPGLGLRQIYYSMNVEVTDKGDVPEGYKVSRKEKRNFPLILESPSPNQTSLYFCASSLSWSGANVLTFGAGSRLTVL.